These 2 T cell receptor beta chains came from one sample sequenced in a study of human T cells and chemical hapten exposure. Each CDR3 protein is one row after TCRdb ran MiXCR on the RACE reads. The sample includes about 97,000 distinct CDR3 sequences, 25% to 35% of them seen just once. As to time point: patch test 3, about 24 weeks after DPC sensitization. The treatment: therapeutic diphenylcyclopropenone sensitization with weekly scalp DPC. The starting material was whole blood, obtained in connection with sensitization to the hapten diphenylcyclopropenone (DPC). These receptors originate from a man in his forties or fifties with alopecia areata. Some clones in this sample may be carry-over from other donors' samples.

This clonotype was seen only a few times. J is TRBJ1-1 and V is TRBV6-5; D unresolved. Germline V gene sequence: CDR1 MNHEY, CDR2 SVGAGI. CDR3 length equals 11 residues. Between the trimmed V and J ends, which lost 4 bases and 6 bases, there was a span of 6 bases. This CDR3 reads CASSSTAEAFF. The CDR3 bases are TGTGCCAGCAGTTCTACTGCTGAAGCTTTCTTT.

The chain joins TRBV6-2 or TRBV6-3 to TRBJ2-3; no reliable D call. The germline gives CDR1 MNHEY, CDR2 SVGEGT. This CDR3 region has 12 residues. Trimming pared 7 bases from V and 7 bases from J, leaving 12 bases between. CDR3 nucleotide sequence: TGTGCCAGCAACCAAGACGCGAATACGCAGTATTTT. It yields the protein CASNQDANTQYF.